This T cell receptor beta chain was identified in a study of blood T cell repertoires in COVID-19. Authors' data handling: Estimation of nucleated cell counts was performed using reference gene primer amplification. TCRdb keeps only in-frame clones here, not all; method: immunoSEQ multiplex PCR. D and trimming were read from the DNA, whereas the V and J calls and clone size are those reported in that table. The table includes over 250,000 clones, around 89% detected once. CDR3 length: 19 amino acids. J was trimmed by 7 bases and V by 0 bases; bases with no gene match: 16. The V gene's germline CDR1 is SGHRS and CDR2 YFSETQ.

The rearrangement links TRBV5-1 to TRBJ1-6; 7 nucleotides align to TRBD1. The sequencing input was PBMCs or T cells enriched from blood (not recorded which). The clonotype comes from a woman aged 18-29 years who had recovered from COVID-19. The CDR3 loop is CASSLAGQGVIFWNSPLHF. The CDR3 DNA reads TGCGCCAGCAGCTTGGCCGGGCAGGGGGTTATCTTCTGGAATTCACCCCTCCACTTT. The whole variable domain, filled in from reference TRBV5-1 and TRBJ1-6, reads KAGVTQTPRYLIKTRGQQVTLSCSPISGHRSVSWYQQTPGQGLQFLFEYFSETQRNKGNFPGRFSGRQFSNSRSEMNVSTLELGDSALYLCASSLAGQGVIFWNSPLHFGNGTRLTVT.